This record concerns one TCR beta chain sequence. Samples from alopecia areata patients were lesional scalp punch biopsies and peripheral blood. This sample stems from a study of CD8+ T cells in alopecia areata. The CDR3 runs to 15 residues. V was shortened by 0 bases and J by 2 bases, with 11 bases between the two germline ends. Germline V gene sequence: CDR1 MNHEY, CDR2 SVGAGI. TCR sequencing used cDNA made by reverse transcription of extracted RNA. Sequencing was performed with immunoSEQ multiplex PCR; in TCRdb, only in-frame clones are kept and a portion is missing. Found here are over 120,000 clones, roughly 53% of them singletons; the top ten hold 6.4%.

This receptor was obtained from a human donor with alopecia areata. The chain links TRBV6-5 to TRBJ2-7; D perhaps matches TRBD1 (6 bases). The material sequenced was CD4+ T cells sorted from blood, taken at week 0. The CDR3 DNA sequence: TGTGCCAGCAGTTACTCAAGACAGGAACCCTACGAGCAGTACTTC. Protein sequence: CASSYSRQEPYEQYF.